This record concerns one T cell receptor (beta chain) sequence. Its antigen is still unknown. The entry originates in a study of T cells in Graves' hyperthyroidism and ophthalmopathy. TCR beta CDR3 sequences were amplified from RNA transcripts. HTBI primers were used for first-round RT-PCR of the TCR CDR3. One entry per CDR3 protein results from TCRdb running MiXCR on the multiplex PCR reads. The sample carries 600,000 or so distinct CDR3 sequences, around 46% recorded once. General observations from the study: Ophthalmopathy and stable hyperthyroidism were told apart by a 13 V-J model.

CDR3 size: 11 residues. V lost 4 bases and J lost 10, with 7 bases in between. Germline CDR1 LGHNT, CDR2 FRNRAP. The clonotype comes from a young woman with Graves' hyperthyroidism. The V and J genes are TRBV12-5 and TRBJ1-4; no clear D. What was sequenced was peripheral blood or thyroid tissue (not recorded which). For the CDR3, the DNA is TGTGCTAGTGGTTGGTGGAGAAAACTGTTTTTT. Protein sequence: CASGWWRKLFF.